This TCR beta chain was identified during a study of PD-L1 blockade in urothelial cancer. Study in general: Prior exposure to chemotherapy in patients amounted to 0 to 3 regimens received. Analyzed time points were 3 weeks (second dose) and 6 weeks after therapy began.

The sample's time point: pretreatment peripheral blood. This clone was recorded a few times. The germline V gene encodes CDR1 LNHNV and CDR2 YYDKDF (reference sequence). The CDR3 sequence is 15 residues long. V was shortened by 0 bases and J by 9 bases, with 15 bases between the two germline ends. Some clones are missing from TCRdb's copy, which holds only in-frame ones; the method was immunoSEQ multiplex PCR. The sample consists of around 100,000 clones, around 86% of them appearing once. This sequence was found in a man aged 55 to 70 with urothelial cancer. V and J are TRBV15 and TRBJ1-5; D possibly corresponds to TRBD1 (6 bases). The sequencing used PBMCs, collected around atezolizumab (anti-PD-L1) treatment. The CDR3 nucleotides read TGTGCCACCAGCAGAGATCCACAGGGTTTGCTGCCCCAGCATTTT. Encoded protein: CATSRDPQGLLPQHF.